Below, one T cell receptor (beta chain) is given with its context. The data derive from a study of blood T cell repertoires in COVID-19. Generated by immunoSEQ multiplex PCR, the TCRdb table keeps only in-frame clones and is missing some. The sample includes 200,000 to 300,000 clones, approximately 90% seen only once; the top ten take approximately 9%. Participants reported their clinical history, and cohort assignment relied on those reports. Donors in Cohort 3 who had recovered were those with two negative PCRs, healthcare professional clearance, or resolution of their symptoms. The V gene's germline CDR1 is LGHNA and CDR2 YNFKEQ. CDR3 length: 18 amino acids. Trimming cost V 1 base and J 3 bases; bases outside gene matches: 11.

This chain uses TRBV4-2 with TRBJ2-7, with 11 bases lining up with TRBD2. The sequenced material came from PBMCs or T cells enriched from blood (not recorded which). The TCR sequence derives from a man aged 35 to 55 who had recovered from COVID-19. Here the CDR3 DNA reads TGTGCCAGCAGCCAAGTTGTTAGCGGGGGGGACACTCTCTACGAGCAGTACTTC. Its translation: CASSQVVSGGDTLYEQYF.